Included here is one TCR beta chain sequence, with context. This clone has just one count. Its antigen has not been determined. No base-level quality is on record; no much larger clone is a single base apart. The CDR3 runs 16 amino acids, cysteine and phenylalanine included. The sequence is cut down to CDR3 DNA, 48 bases in frame from base 1. For this chain, trimming is 6 bases at the V end and 7 bases at the J end, and the number of junction bases without a gene match is 13. From a lookup of the germline V gene, CDR1 and CDR2 are MDHEN and SYDVKM. This record belongs to a study of cytomegalovirus exposure and HLA in healthy donors (dated by TCRdb to 2016 to 2017). For context, the study as a whole: According to a later analysis, the 110 or so validation repertoires were produced on the same platform as the 680 or so repertoires of the first cohort. The aim of the study was to test whether cataloging public T cell receptors could identify signatures of past pathogen exposure. Besides the first cohort of 550 to 750 subjects, a separate validation cohort made up of over 95 different subjects was used. High-throughput TCR immunosequencing, statistical association of individual TCRs with disease status, and machine learning were combined to predict cytomegalovirus infection status.

Broad study findings and their caveats: Most TCR sequences were observed very rarely across donors, whereas some public TCRs were present in many individuals. A total of 150 to 200 TCR beta chains were listed by the study as associated with cytomegalovirus. The classifier was reported to diagnose cytomegalovirus status with high specificity and sensitivity in both the original and validation cohorts. Three of the identified cytomegalovirus-associated TCR beta chains were confirmed in vitro to be specific for cytomegalovirus antigens. The authors suggested that the approach could potentially be extended to other disease states and immunological phenotypes. In a later analysis, TCRs clustered in the first cohort were found to also tend to co-occur in the roughly 120 validation repertoires, with 90% to 95% of cluster scores above 0. A later analysis lacked HLA typing for the validation cohort, so it scored co-occurrence in that cohort across all 130 or so repertoires.

Library creation used the immunoSEQ multiplex PCR assay. Concerning the study's data processing: A statistical classification framework was built for diagnosing cytomegalovirus status from the catalog of TCR beta chain sequences. Held by TCRdb, this immuneACCESS table contains in-frame sequences only and omits some clones. Under half of the omission traces to an unresolved V gene where checked; the cause of the rest is unknown. That table furnishes V, J and clone size, whereas the DNA furnished D and trimming. This sample is represented by a few hundred thousand clones; roughly 90% of them were singletons. The ten largest clones represent around 12% of the sample. Donors formed part of the validation cohort, which comprised 120 subjects and was distinct from the first cohort of 666 subjects.

The origin of this receptor is a young man in good health and CMV-seropositive. The sample was PBMCs. Recombination joined TRBV28 with TRBJ1-5, with 9 bases in between that match TRBD1. The DNA is TGTGCCAGCAGCAAGCTCAGGGACAGGGTTGACCAGCCCCAGCATTTT. It translates to CASSKLRDRVDQPQHF. This CDR3, with the reference TRBV28 and TRBJ1-5 proteins standing in past its ends, gives the full variable domain DVKVTQSSRYLVKRTGEKVFLECVQDMDHENMFWYRQDPGLGLRLIYFSYDVKMKEKGDIPEGYSVSREKKERFSLILESASTNQTSMYLCASSKLRDRVDQPQHFGDGTRLSIL.